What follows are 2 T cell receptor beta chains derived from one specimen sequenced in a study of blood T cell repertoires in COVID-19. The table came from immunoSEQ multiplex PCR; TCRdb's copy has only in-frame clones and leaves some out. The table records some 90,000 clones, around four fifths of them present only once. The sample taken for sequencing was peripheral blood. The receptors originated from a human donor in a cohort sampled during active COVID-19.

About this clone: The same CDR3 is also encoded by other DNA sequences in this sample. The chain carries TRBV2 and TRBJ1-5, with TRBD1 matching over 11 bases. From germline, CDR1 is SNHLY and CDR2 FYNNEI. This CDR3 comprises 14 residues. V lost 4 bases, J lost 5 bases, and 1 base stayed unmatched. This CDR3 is CASSGTGGDQPQHF. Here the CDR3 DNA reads TGTGCCAGCAGTGGGACAGGGGGCGATCAGCCCCAGCATTTT.

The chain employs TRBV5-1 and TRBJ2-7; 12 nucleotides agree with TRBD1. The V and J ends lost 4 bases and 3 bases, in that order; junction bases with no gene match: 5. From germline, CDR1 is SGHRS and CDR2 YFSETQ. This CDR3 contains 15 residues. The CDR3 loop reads CASSRGQGAFYEQYF. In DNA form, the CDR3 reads TGCGCCAGCAGCAGGGGACAGGGGGCATTCTACGAGCAGTACTTC. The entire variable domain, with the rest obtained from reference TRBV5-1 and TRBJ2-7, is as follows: KAGVTQTPRYLIKTRGQQVTLSCSPISGHRSVSWYQQTPGQGLQFLFEYFSETQRNKGNFPGRFSGRQFSNSRSEMNVSTLELGDSALYLCASSRGQGAFYEQYFGPGTRLTVT.